This T cell receptor (beta chain) was documented in a study of shared clonotypes between healthy human individuals. This clone was counted a single time. What it binds is unknown. Study-wide results and limits: Naive subsets generally exceeded memory subsets in estimated richness. The generation probabilities recorded for non-shared clonotypes fell below those of clonotypes shared by all four donors.

This CDR3 has 15 amino acids. Germline CDR1 and CDR2: SGHRS and YFSETQ. V lost 2 bases, J lost 4 bases, and 16 bases lay in between. The genomic DNA of each subset was split evenly across several immunoSEQ plates. Method: immunoSEQ multiplex PCR; TCRdb's copy keeps in-frame clones and lacks some. The sample has about 820,000 clones, approximately 92% seen once. CD45RO-negative cells were positively selected for CCR7, leaving out terminally differentiated effector memory CD45RA+ cells. Donors included only healthy HIV-negative adults lacking recent acute infections or vaccinations. The clonotype comes from a man aged 25-40 years in good health. The rearrangement uses TRBV5-1 and TRBJ2-7, with a possible D match to TRBD2 (5 bases). Sequenced input: naive CD8+ T cells sorted from blood. The CDR3 is CASSFFPGLSYEQYF. CDR3 bases: TGCGCCAGCAGCTTTTTTCCCGGACTTTCGTACGAGCAGTACTTC.